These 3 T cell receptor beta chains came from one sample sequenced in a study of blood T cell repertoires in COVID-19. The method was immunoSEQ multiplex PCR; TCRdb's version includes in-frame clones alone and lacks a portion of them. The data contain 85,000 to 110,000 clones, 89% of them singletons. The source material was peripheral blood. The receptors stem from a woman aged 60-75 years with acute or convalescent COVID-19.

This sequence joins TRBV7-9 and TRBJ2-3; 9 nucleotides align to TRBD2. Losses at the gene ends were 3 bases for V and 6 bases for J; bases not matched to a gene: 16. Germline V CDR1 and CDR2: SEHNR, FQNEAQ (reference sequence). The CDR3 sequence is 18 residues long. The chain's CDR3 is CASSLTSGALPLVDTQYF. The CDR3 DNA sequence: TGTGCCAGCAGCTTGACTAGCGGAGCCCTCCCCCTCGTGGATACGCAGTATTTT.

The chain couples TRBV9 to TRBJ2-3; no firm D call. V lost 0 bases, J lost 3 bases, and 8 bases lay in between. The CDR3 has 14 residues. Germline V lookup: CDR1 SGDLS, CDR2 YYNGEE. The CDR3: CASSVGLMTDTQYF. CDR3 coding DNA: TGTGCCAGCAGCGTAGGACTTATGACAGATACGCAGTATTTT.

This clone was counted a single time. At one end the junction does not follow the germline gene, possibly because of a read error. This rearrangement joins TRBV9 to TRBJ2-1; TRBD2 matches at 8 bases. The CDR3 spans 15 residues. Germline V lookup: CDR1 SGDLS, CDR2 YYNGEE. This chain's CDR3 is CAGSVGLAGYNEQFF. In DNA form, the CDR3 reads TGTGCCGGCAGCGTAGGACTAGCCGGCTACAATGAGCAGTTCTTC. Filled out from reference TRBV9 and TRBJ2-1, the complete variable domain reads DSGVTQTPKHLITATGQRVTLRCSPRSGDLSVYWYQQSLDQGLQFLIQYYNGEERAKGNILERFSAQQFPDLHSELNLSSLELGDSALYFCAGSVGLAGYNEQFFGPGTRLTVL.